This entry lists 11 T cell receptor beta chains sequenced from one sample in a study of cytomegalovirus exposure and HLA in healthy donors. TCRdb keeps only in-frame clones here, not all; method: immunoSEQ multiplex PCR. The table has approximately 150,000 clones, approximately 87% seen once. Sequenced material: PBMCs. These receptors all stem from a woman between 25 and 40 years old in good health and CMV-seronegative.

This chain connects TRBV5-1 to TRBJ2-5; the match to TRBD2 covers 14 bases. This CDR3 has 17 amino acids. Germline CDR1 and CDR2: SGHRS and YFSETQ. Trimming took 4 bases from V and 4 from J; bases not matched to a gene: 9. CDR3 amino acids: CASSIGLAGGFSETQYF. CDR3 coding DNA: TGCGCCAGCAGCATAGGACTAGCGGGGGGTTTTTCAGAGACCCAGTACTTC.

V usage is TRBV29-1 and J usage is TRBJ1-1; D uncertain. CDR1 is SQVTM, CDR2 ANQGSEA, per germline. The germline V and J ends were trimmed by 4 bases and 4 bases, with 7 bases remaining between them. The CDR3 is 11 amino acids. CDR3 amino acids: CSVALRTEAFF. The DNA for the CDR3 is TGCAGCGTTGCCCTGCGCACTGAAGCTTTCTTT.

V and J are TRBV27 and TRBJ2-1; no clear D gene. The CDR3 runs 14 residues. Trimming removed 3 bases from V and 5 bases from J, with 11 bases in between. The germline V gene has CDR1 MNHEY and CDR2 SMNVEV (reference sequence). The CDR3 sequence: CASSFRGYHNEQFF. The DNA of the CDR3 is TGTGCCAGCAGTTTCAGAGGCTACCACAATGAGCAGTTCTTC.

The chain combines TRBV6-5 with TRBJ1-1; D gene unclear. The CDR3 spans 15 residues. Trimming removed 2 bases from V and 1 base from J, with 11 bases in between. CDR1 and CDR2 from the germline V gene are MNHEY and SVGAGI. CDR3 amino acids: CASSYTVNSNTEAFF. The CDR3 DNA is TGTGCCAGCAGTTACACGGTGAACTCGAACACTGAAGCTTTCTTT.

The rearrangement links TRBV11-2 to TRBJ2-7; D unresolved. The CDR3 consists of 11 residues. Looked up from germline, CDR1 is SGHAT and CDR2 is FQNNGV. The germline V and J ends were trimmed by 4 bases and 3 bases, with 4 bases remaining between them. The CDR3 sequence: CASSWSYEQYF. The CDR3 nucleotides read TGTGCCAGCAGCTGGAGCTACGAGCAGTACTTC.

The chain couples TRBV4-2 to TRBJ1-2; no clear D. V gave up 0 bases and J gave up 5 bases, with 7 bases separating them. The CDR3 spans 13 residues. Germline V gene data show CDR1 as LGHNA and CDR2 as YNFKEQ. This CDR3 reads CASSQEAFYGYTF. DNA of the CDR3: TGTGCCAGCAGCCAAGAAGCTTTTTATGGCTACACCTTC.

The chain recombines TRBV5-1 with TRBJ2-3; D not resolved. The germline V and J ends were trimmed by 3 bases and 0 bases, with 5 bases remaining between them. CDR3 length: 13 amino acids. Germline loops: CDR1 SGHRS, CDR2 YFSETQ. CDR3 nucleotides: TGCGCCAGCAGCTCTCCTAGCACAGATACGCAGTATTTT. Protein: CASSSPSTDTQYF. Complete variable domain (other parts from reference TRBV5-1 and TRBJ2-3): KAGVTQTPRYLIKTRGQQVTLSCSPISGHRSVSWYQQTPGQGLQFLFEYFSETQRNKGNFPGRFSGRQFSNSRSEMNVSTLELGDSALYLCASSSPSTDTQYFGPGTRLTVL.

This clone was observed a handful of times. The chain is built from TRBV11-2 and TRBJ2-3, with D unclear. The CDR3 has 12 amino acids. The V end lost 2 bases, the J end lost 6 bases, and 6 bases lay between the germline ends. The germline V gene encodes CDR1 SGHAT and CDR2 FQNNGV. Here the CDR3 DNA reads TGTGCCAGCAGCTTAAACTCCGATACGCAGTATTTT. It specifies CASSLNSDTQYF. Full variable domain (remainder filled in from reference TRBV11-2 and TRBJ2-3): EAGVAQSPRYKIIEKRQSVAFWCNPISGHATLYWYQQILGQGPKLLIQFQNNGVVDDSQLPKDRFSAERLKGVDSTLKIQPAKLEDSAVYLCASSLNSDTQYFGPGTRLTVL.

CDR3 amino acids: CASSTQPGQGVSANEKLFF. CDR3 bases: TGTGCCAGCAGCACCCAACCGGGACAGGGTGTGTCTGCTAATGAAAAACTGTTTTTT. The V and J genes are TRBV7-9 and TRBJ1-4; 9 nucleotides agree with TRBD1. CDR1 and CDR2 (germline): SEHNR, FQNEAQ (reference sequence). J was trimmed by 3 bases and V by 5 bases; bases with no gene match: 16. The CDR3 extends over 19 amino acids.

This chain joins TRBV29-1 and TRBJ2-4; D may be TRBD1 (7 bases). Trimming took 4 bases from V and 6 from J, leaving 10 bases between them. Looked up from germline, CDR1 is SQVTM and CDR2 is ANQGSEA. This CDR3 spans 12 amino acids. The CDR3: CSVGQGGNIQYF. For the CDR3, the DNA is TGCAGCGTTGGGCAGGGGGGAAACATTCAGTACTTC.

This sequence joins TRBV5-4 and TRBJ1-2; 8 positions match TRBD1. There are 15 residues in the CDR3. Germline V CDR1 and CDR2: SGHNT, YYREEE (reference sequence). The V segment lost 0 bases and the J segment 3 bases; nucleotides outside the gene matches: 4. The CDR3 protein is CASSLGRGHDYGYTF. DNA of the CDR3: TGTGCCAGCAGCTTGGGCAGGGGGCATGACTATGGCTACACCTTC. Together with reference TRBV5-4 and TRBJ1-2, the CDR3 gives the full variable domain: ETGVTQSPTHLIKTRGQQVTLRCSSQSGHNTVSWYQQALGQGPQFIFQYYREEENGRGNFPPRFSGLQFPNYSSELNVNALELDDSALYLCASSLGRGHDYGYTFGSGTRLTVV.